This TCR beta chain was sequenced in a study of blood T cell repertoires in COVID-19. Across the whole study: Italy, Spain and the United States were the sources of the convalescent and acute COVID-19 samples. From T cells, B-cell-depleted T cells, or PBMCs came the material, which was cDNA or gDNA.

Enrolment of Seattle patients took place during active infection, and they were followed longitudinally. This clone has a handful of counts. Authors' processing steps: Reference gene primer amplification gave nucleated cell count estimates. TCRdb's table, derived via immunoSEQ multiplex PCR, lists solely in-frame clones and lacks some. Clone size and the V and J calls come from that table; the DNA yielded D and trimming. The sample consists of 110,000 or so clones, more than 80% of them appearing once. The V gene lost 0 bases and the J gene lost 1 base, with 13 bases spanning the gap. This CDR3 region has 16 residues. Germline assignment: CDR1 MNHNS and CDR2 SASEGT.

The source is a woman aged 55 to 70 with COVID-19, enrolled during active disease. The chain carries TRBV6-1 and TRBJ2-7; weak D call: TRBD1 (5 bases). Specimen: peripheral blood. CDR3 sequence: CASSEAKGASSYEQYF. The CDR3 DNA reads TGTGCCAGCAGTGAAGCTAAAGGGGCATCATCCTACGAGCAGTACTTC.